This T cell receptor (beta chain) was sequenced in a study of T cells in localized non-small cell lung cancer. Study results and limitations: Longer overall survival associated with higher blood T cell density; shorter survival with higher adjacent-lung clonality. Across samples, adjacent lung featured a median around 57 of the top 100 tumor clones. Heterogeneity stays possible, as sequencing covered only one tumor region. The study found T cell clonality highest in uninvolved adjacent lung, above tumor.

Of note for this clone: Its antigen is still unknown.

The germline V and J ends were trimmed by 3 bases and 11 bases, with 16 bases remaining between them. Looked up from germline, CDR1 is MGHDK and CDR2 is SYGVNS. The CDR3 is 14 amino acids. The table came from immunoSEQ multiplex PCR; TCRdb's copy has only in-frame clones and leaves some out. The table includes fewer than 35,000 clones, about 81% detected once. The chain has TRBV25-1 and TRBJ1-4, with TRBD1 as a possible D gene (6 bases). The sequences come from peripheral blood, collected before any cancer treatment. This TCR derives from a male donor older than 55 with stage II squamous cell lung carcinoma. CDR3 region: CASSDRHGGLKLFF. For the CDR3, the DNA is TGTGCCAGCAGTGACCGTCATGGGGGCTTGAAACTGTTTTTT.